This T cell receptor beta chain was recorded in a study of blood T cell repertoires in COVID-19. Background on the study: Nucleic acid was either cDNA or gDNA, and it came from T cells, B-cell-depleted T cells, or PBMCs.

V lost 6 bases to trimming and J lost 5 bases, with 13 bases between them. The CDR3 sequence is 13 residues long. CDR1 and CDR2 from the germline V gene are MDHEN and SYDVKM. Generated by immunoSEQ multiplex PCR, the TCRdb table keeps only in-frame clones and is missing some. The sample carries hundreds of thousands of clones, about 89% recorded once. This sequence originates from a woman between 45 and 60 years old with COVID-19, enrolled during active disease. The chain links TRBV28 to TRBJ1-1; D unclear. Source material: peripheral blood. The CDR3 loop reads CASSLDPSTEAFF. The CDR3 DNA sequence: TGTGCCAGCAGCCTAGATCCGTCGACTGAAGCTTTCTTT. Full variable domain (remainder filled in from reference TRBV28 and TRBJ1-1): DVKVTQSSRYLVKRTGEKVFLECVQDMDHENMFWYRQDPGLGLRLIYFSYDVKMKEKGDIPEGYSVSREKKERFSLILESASTNQTSMYLCASSLDPSTEAFFGQGTRLTVV.